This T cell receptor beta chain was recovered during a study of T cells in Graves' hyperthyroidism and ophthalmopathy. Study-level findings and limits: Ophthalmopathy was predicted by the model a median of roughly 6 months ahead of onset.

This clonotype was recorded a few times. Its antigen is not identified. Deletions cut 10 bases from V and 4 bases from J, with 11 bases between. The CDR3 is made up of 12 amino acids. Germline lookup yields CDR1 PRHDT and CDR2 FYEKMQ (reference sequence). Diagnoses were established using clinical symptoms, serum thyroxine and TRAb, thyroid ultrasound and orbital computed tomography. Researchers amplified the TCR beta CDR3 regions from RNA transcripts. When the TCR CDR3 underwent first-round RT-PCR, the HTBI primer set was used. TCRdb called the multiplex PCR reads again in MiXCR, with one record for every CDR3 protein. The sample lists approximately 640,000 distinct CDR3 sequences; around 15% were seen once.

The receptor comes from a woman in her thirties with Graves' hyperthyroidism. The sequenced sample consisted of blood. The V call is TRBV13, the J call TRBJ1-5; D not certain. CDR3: CATGRVNQPQHF. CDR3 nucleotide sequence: TGTGCCACCGGACGGGTAAATCAGCCCCAGCATTTT.